This T cell receptor (beta chain) is drawn from a study of beta chain features in type 1 diabetes. Whole-study results and caveats: Patients' naive, central memory and regulatory TCRB repertoires appeared more alike than those of healthy donors.

Germline V CDR1 and CDR2: MNHNS, SASEGT. Trimming shortened V by 1 base and J by 4 bases, and 11 bases separated the two germline ends. The CDR3 sequence is 15 residues long. Turning to this clone: Its antigen is currently unknown.

CD4+ naive, central memory, regulatory and stem cell-like memory subsets were isolated by sorting on CD45RO/CCR7/CD25/CD127/CD95/CD27. The isolated RNA, all of it, was reverse transcribed, so expressed TCRB transcripts were what got sequenced. Repertoires were generated with immunoSEQ multiplex PCR, while TCRdb's copy carries only in-frame clones and drops some. The data contain 150,000 or so clones, under 60% of them singletons. The sequence derives from a man aged 18 to 30 in good health. The chain joins TRBV6-1 to TRBJ1-5; D is undetermined. Sequencing was carried out using Tregs from blood. Here the CDR3 reads CASSEVSGENQPQHF. The CDR3 nucleotides read TGTGCCAGCAGTGAAGTTTCCGGTGAGAATCAGCCCCAGCATTTT.